A single sample gave rise to the 10 T cell receptor beta chains below, sequenced in a study of blood T cell repertoires in COVID-19. Profiling relied on immunoSEQ multiplex PCR, and the TCRdb table lists in-frame clones only, not all of them. Of hundreds of thousands of clones listed, around 87% are singletons. Sequencing input: peripheral blood. The origin of the receptors is a woman aged 35 to 49 with COVID-19, enrolled during active disease.

V gene TRBV7-2 combines with J gene TRBJ2-1; 7 bases agree with TRBD2. The junction had 12 bases not matched to a gene; V was cut back by 5 bases and J by 2 bases. Per the germline V gene, CDR1 is SGHTA and CDR2 is FQGNSA. The length of the CDR3 is 17 residues. The CDR3 DNA reads TGTGCCAGCAGCAATCACTTACGGGACTACCCCTACAATGAGCAGTTCTTC. Translated, it gives CASSNHLRDYPYNEQFF.

The chain carries TRBV6-2 or TRBV6-3 and TRBJ2-5, with D possibly being TRBD2 (6 bases). Trimming took off 6 bases at V and 4 bases at J, with 30 bases between the two ends. The germline V gene encodes CDR1 MNHEY and CDR2 SVGEGT. The CDR3 has 19 residues. CDR3 amino acids: CASSLRVLANLKRGETQYF. In DNA form, the CDR3 reads TGTGCCAGCAGCCTTCGGGTCCTAGCGAACCTTAAGAGGGGAGAGACCCAGTACTTC.

This chain joins TRBV20-1 and TRBJ1-6; possible D gene TRBD1, 6 bases. This CDR3 contains 11 residues. Per the germline V gene, CDR1 is DFQATT and CDR2 is SNEGSKA (reference sequence). V was cut by 4 bases and J by 10 bases, with 8 bases left in between. The CDR3 sequence: CSAIRGSPLHF. The CDR3 nucleotides read TGCAGTGCTATCAGGGGCTCACCCCTCCACTTT.

The J gene is TRBJ2-7, the V gene TRBV19; 10 bases line up with TRBD2. This CDR3 contains 14 residues. With V trimmed by 4 bases and J by 7 bases, 7 bases remained unmatched. Per the germline V gene, CDR1 is LNHDA and CDR2 is SQIVND (reference sequence). Here the CDR3 reads CASSTTSGTREQYF. The DNA for the CDR3 is TGTGCCAGTAGTACCACTAGCGGGACTCGTGAGCAGTACTTC.

V usage is TRBV28 and J usage is TRBJ1-2; D remains ambiguous. There are 15 residues in the CDR3. Per germline, CDR1 MDHEN and CDR2 SYDVKM. V dropped 5 bases and J dropped 4 bases, with 17 bases sitting between them. The DNA of the CDR3 is TGTGCCAGCAGTCCTCGAGGAGGCCCGCCCTATGGCTACACCTTC. Translating gives CASSPRGGPPYGYTF.

This chain joins TRBV27 and TRBJ2-2; D may be TRBD1 (5 bases). The V and J ends lost 6 bases and 6 bases respectively, with 17 bases between them. The CDR3 totals 15 residues. Germline CDR1 and CDR2: MNHEY and SMNVEV (reference sequence). CDR3 in DNA: TGTGCCAGCAGGGCTGGACAACGGATCTCCGGGGAGCTGTTTTTT. This encodes CASRAGQRISGELFF.

This chain connects TRBV28 to TRBJ1-1; TRBD1 agrees at 8 bases. This CDR3 has 13 amino acids. Germline CDR1 and CDR2: MDHEN and SYDVKM. V lost 6 bases and J lost 4; bases outside the gene matches: 4. CDR3 region: CASSQQGVTEAFF. The CDR3 bases are TGTGCCAGCAGCCAACAGGGGGTCACTGAAGCTTTCTTT.

The chain employs TRBV5-1 and TRBJ2-2; 11 nucleotides agree with TRBD1. This CDR3 has 15 amino acids. Germline-derived CDR1 and CDR2 are SGHRS and YFSETQ. The J segment lost 3 bases and the V segment lost 5 bases, leaving 3 bases of the junction unmatched. The DNA of the CDR3 is TGCGCCAGCAGAGGACAGGGGGCTGACACCGGGGAGCTGTTTTTT. Its translation is CASRGQGADTGELFF.

The chain joins TRBV29-1 to TRBJ2-5, with TRBD2 matching over 8 bases. CDR1 and CDR2 from the germline V gene are SQVTM and ANQGSEA. V trimming: 4 bases; J trimming: 4 bases; junction bases outside the gene matches: 5. CDR3 size: 13 residues. CDR3 protein: CSVAGGGLETQYF. The CDR3, as DNA: TGCAGCGTTGCGGGAGGGGGATTAGAGACCCAGTACTTC.

This chain links TRBV18 with TRBJ2-2; 8 bases fit TRBD1. The germline V gene encodes CDR1 KGHSH and CDR2 LQKENI. V was clipped by 3 bases and J by 6 bases; unmatched bases: 9. The CDR3 sequence is 16 residues long. The CDR3 is CASSPRADRASGELFF. In DNA, the CDR3 is TGTGCCAGCTCACCTCGAGCGGACAGGGCCTCCGGGGAGCTGTTTTTT. Combining the CDR3 with reference TRBV18 and TRBJ2-2 gives the whole variable domain NAGVMQNPRHLVRRRGQEARLRCSPMKGHSHVYWYRQLPEEGLKFMVYLQKENIIDESGMPKERFSAEFPKEGPSILRIQQVVRGDSAAYFCASSPRADRASGELFFGEGSRLTVL.